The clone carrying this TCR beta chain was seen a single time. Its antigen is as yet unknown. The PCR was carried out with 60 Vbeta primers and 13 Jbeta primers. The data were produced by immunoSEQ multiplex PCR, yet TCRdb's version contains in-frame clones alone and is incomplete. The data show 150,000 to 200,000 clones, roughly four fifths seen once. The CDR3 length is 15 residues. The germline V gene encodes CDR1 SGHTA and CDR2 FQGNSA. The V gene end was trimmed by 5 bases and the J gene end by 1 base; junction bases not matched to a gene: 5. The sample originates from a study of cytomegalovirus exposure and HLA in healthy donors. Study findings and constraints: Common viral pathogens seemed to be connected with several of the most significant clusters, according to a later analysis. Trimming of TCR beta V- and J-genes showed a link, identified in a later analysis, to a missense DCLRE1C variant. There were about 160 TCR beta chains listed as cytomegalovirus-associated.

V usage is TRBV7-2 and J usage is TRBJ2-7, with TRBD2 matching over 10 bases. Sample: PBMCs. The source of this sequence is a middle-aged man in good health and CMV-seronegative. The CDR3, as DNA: TGTGCCAGCAGCCCGCCTAGCGGGAGATCCTACGAGCAGTACTTC. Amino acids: CASSPPSGRSYEQYF.